The T cell receptor beta chain described here comes from a study of memory CD4+ T cells and cytomegalovirus serostatus. Study as a whole: This sample comes from healthy Belgian adults, roughly nine CMV seropositive, some 22 seronegative.

The sort gate was single viable CD3+CD4+CD8-CD45RO+ cells for memory CD4+ T cells. Generated by immunoSEQ multiplex PCR, the TCRdb table keeps only in-frame clones and is missing some. The table has more than 40,000 clones, less than 80% seen once. The sample taken for sequencing was memory CD4+ T cells from blood. The receptor's source is an adult in good health and CMV-seronegative.

The CDR3 spells CSVRTGVVGGETQYF. The CDR3 DNA reads as TGCAGCGTACGAACAGGGGTAGTCGGGGGAGAGACCCAGTACTTC. This chain connects TRBV29-1 to TRBJ2-5; a possible D gene is TRBD1 (7 bases). V was cut by 6 bases and J by 4 bases, with 21 bases left in between. The CDR3 has 15 amino acids. Looked up from germline, CDR1 is SQVTM and CDR2 is ANQGSEA.